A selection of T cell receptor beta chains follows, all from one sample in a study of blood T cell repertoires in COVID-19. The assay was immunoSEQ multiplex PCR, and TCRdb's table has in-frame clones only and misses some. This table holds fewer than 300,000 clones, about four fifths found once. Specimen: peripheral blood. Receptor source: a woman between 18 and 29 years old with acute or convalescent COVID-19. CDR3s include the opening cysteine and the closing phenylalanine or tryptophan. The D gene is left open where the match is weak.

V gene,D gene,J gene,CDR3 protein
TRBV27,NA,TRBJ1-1,CASRSAMNTEAFF
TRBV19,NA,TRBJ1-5,CASSRSTSTPNQPQHF
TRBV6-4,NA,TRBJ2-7,CASSDPPPGINYEQYF
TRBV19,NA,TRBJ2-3,CASSTKRRRDLLGTDTQYF
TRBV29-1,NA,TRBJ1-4,CSAARDTLATNEKLFF
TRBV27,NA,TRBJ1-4,CASKRLTNEKLFF
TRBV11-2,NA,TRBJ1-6,CASSLGSASSYNSPLHF
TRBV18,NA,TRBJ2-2,CASSPNDRGTGELFF
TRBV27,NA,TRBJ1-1,CASSFKPGVTEAFF
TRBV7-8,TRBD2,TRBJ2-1,CASSLSGTGGHNEQFF
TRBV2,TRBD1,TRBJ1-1,CASSAIRGDTEAFF
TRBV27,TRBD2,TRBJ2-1,CASRPGLAGIYNEQFF
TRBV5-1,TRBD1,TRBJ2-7,CASSGRDRVYEQYF
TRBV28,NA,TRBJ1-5,CASSLTIRHEWDQPQHF
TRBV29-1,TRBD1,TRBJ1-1,CSVESWTGFGDTEAFF
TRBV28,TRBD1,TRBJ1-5,CASSLRGTGGWQPQHF
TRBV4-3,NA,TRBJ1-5,CASSQGVSGPYSNQPQHF
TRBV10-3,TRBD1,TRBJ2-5,CAISQGATQETQYF
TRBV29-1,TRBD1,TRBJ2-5,CSAETGPQETQYF
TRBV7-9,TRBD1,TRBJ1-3,CASSSAGQGALRNTIYF
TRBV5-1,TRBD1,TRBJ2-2,CASSPGTAKTGELFF
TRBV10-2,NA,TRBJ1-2,CASKAGRMSYGYTF
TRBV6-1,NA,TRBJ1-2,CASSDRGRGYTF
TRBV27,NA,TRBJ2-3,CASSFGEWTDTQYF
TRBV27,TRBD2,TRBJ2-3,CASSLFRPTSVTSTDTQYF
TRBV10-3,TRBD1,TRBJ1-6,CAISRDRKNSPLHF
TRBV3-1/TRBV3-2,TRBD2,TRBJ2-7,CASSQPTSAYEQYF
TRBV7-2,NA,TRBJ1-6,CASSLVSGSLSYNSPLHF
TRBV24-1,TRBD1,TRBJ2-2,CATSDTGTGRAGELFF
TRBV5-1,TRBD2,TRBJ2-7,CASSWTSGSSYEQYF
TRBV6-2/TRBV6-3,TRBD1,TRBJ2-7,CASSKNPTGLSYEQYF
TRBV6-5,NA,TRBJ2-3,CASRQNSIGTDTQYF
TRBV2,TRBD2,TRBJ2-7,CASKTSGLAYEQYF